This T cell receptor beta chain was sequenced for a study of blood T cell repertoires in COVID-19. About the research overall: Donors in the United States, Italy and Spain gave samples during acute or convalescent COVID-19. PBMCs, B-cell-depleted T cells, or T cells were the source of the cDNA or gDNA that made up the material.

Seattle's enrolled individuals joined amid active infection and were then monitored longitudinally. In the study's own analysis: Reference gene primers were amplified, and this amplification served to estimate nucleated cell counts. The method was immunoSEQ multiplex PCR; TCRdb's version includes in-frame clones alone and lacks a portion of them. V, J and clone size are those of that table, while D and trimming were read from the DNA. Of 200,000 or so clones listed, approximately 90% are singletons. The CDR3 covers 15 residues. Germline values: CDR1 SGHTA, CDR2 FQGTGA. Germline trimming cut 5 bases from V and 10 bases from J; bases unmatched to any gene: 11.

The J gene is TRBJ2-3, the V gene TRBV7-3, with TRBD2 matching over 11 bases. This receptor was obtained from a man in his thirties or forties with COVID-19, enrolled during active disease. The sequenced sample was peripheral blood. CDR3 in DNA: TGTGCCAGCAGCCAGGGGACTAGCGGAACAAGGGCGCAGTATTTT. It is translated as CASSQGTSGTRAQYF. Complete variable domain (other parts from reference TRBV7-3 and TRBJ2-3): GAGVSQTPSNKVTEKGKYVELRCDPISGHTALYWYRQSLGQGPEFLIYFQGTGAADDSGLPNDRFFAVRPEGSVSTLKIQRTERGDSAVYLCASSQGTSGTRAQYFGPGTRLTVL.